The 3 T cell receptor beta chains listed next were all sequenced from one sample in a study of T-cell reconstitution after alpha-beta-depleted transplantation in children (dated by TCRdb to the mid-2010s). The sample's treatment or condition, from its label and the paper: allogeneic hematopoietic cell transplantation with graft depleted of TCRalphabeta T cells and CD19 B cells. Library preparation used PCR. The listed sequencing device is Illumina HiSeq 2500. To normalize quantification of the TCRbeta repertoire, the TCR libraries were built with molecular barcoding that relied on unique molecular identifiers. TCRdb reworked the public reads: Q25 trimming with fastp, MiXCR clone assembly, productive beta chains retained. Each CDR3 protein gets just one entry, which takes the most common genes and DNA from the rows behind it. In this sample the table shows about 250,000 distinct CDR3 sequences, 20% to 30% of which occur a single time. Of the sample, 4.5% to 5.5% is held by the ten largest clones.

The material sequenced was PBMCs, mostly from graft donor cells, taken 360 days after TCRalphabeta/CD19-depleted stem cell transplant. These receptors were obtained from a female patient aged 2-9 years who had a stem cell transplant for congenital amegakaryocytic thrombocytopenia, so the T cells may come from the graft donor.

Only a few counts were recorded for this clonotype. The chain couples TRBV15 to TRBJ2-5, with D possibly being TRBD2 (5 bases). V was pared by 4 bases and J by 2 bases, with 17 bases between. The germline V gene has CDR1 LNHNV and CDR2 YYDKDF (reference sequence). The CDR3 extends over 16 amino acids. CDR3 sequence: CATSTPGLGLQETQYF. CDR3 DNA: TGTGCCACCAGCACCCCCGGACTGGGCCTTCAAGAGACCCAGTACTTC.

This rearrangement joins TRBV30 to TRBJ2-3, with D possibly called TRBD1 or TRBD2 (5 bases each). CDR3 length equals 15 residues. Trimming removed 5 bases at V and 1 base at J, with 16 bases between. The germline CDR1 and CDR2 sequences are GTSNPN and SVGIG (reference sequence). CDR3 sequence (DNA): TGTGCCTGGGAAGGGACCGGAACCCGCACAGATACGCAGTATTTT. This sequence encodes CAWEGTGTRTDTQYF.

V is TRBV6-6 and J is TRBJ1-1; no firm D call. V was shortened by 8 bases and J by 7 bases, with 8 bases between the two germline ends. There are 10 residues in the CDR3. The germline gives CDR1 MNHNY, CDR2 SVGAGI (reference sequence). The CDR3: CASSRDEAFF. CDR3 DNA sequence: TGTGCCAGCTCTCGGGATGAAGCTTTCTTT.